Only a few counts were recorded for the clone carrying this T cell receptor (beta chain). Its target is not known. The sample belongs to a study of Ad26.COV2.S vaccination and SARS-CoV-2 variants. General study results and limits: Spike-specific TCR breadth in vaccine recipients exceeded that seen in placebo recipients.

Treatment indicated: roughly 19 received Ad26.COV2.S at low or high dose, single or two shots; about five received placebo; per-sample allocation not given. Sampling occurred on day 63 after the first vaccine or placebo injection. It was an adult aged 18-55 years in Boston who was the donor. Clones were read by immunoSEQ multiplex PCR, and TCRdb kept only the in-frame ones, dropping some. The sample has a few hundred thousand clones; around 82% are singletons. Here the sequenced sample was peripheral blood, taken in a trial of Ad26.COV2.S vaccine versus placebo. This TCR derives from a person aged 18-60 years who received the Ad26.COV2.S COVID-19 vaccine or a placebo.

CDR3 coding DNA: TGCGCCAGCAGTGGCCCCCAAGACCCTCCCGTATATAGCAATCAGCCCCAGCATTTT. It encodes CASSGPQDPPVYSNQPQHF. The chain carries TRBV10-1 and TRBJ1-5; no reliable D call. Germline loops: CDR1 WNHNN, CDR2 SYGVQD (reference sequence). Deletions cut 4 bases from V and 0 bases from J, with 22 bases between. The CDR3 spans 19 residues.